This is a list of T cell receptor beta chains from one sample in a study of control samples from healthy donors and cancer patients. TCRdb's copy holds only in-frame clones and misses some; the assay was immunoSEQ multiplex PCR. The sample yields some 190,000 clones, of which the top ten take up roughly 2%. The sample was blood. These TCRs come from a woman in her twenties or thirties in good health. Each CDR3 is given with its conserved first and last residue. A D gene is named only where the DNA matches it firmly.

J gene: TRBJ1-2
V gene: TRBV6-6
D gene: NA
CDR3 protein: CASTPEGGVNYGYTF
CDR3 DNA: TGTGCCAGCACCCCAGAGGGGGGGGTAAACTATGGCTACACCTTC

J gene: TRBJ2-1
V gene: TRBV7-9
D gene: NA
CDR3 protein: CASSLDRTVNEQFF
CDR3 DNA: TGTGCCAGCAGCTTAGACCGGACAGTAAATGAGCAGTTCTTC

J gene: TRBJ1-2
V gene: TRBV12-3/TRBV12-4
D gene: NA
CDR3 protein: CASSRQEGEGYTF
CDR3 DNA: TGTGCCAGCAGCCGCCAGGAAGGAGAGGGCTACACCTTC

J gene: TRBJ1-1
V gene: TRBV19
D gene: TRBD1
CDR3 protein: CASSFQTDRGTEAFF
CDR3 DNA: TGTGCCAGTAGCTTTCAAACGGACAGGGGAACTGAAGCTTTCTTT

J gene: TRBJ1-1
V gene: TRBV6-5
D gene: TRBD1
CDR3 protein: CASLRTGLFTEAFF
CDR3 DNA: TGTGCCAGCCTCCGGACAGGTCTCTTCACTGAAGCTTTCTTT

J gene: TRBJ2-2
V gene: TRBV4-1
D gene: TRBD1
CDR3 protein: CASRGTGWAGELFF
CDR3 DNA: TGCGCCAGCAGGGGGACAGGGTGGGCCGGGGAGCTGTTTTTT

J gene: TRBJ1-5
V gene: TRBV20-1
D gene: NA
CDR3 protein: CSASVGSSNQPQHF
CDR3 DNA: TGCAGTGCTAGTGTGGGATCTAGCAATCAGCCCCAGCATTTT

J gene: TRBJ1-1
V gene: TRBV27
D gene: NA
CDR3 protein: CASSLRSTLQMNTEAFF
CDR3 DNA: TGTGCCAGCAGTTTACGATCGACCCTGCAGATGAACACTGAAGCTTTCTTT

J gene: TRBJ2-3
V gene: TRBV27
D gene: TRBD2
CDR3 protein: CAVQGLAAGDTQYF
CDR3 DNA: TGTGCCGTCCAGGGCCTAGCGGCAGGAGATACGCAGTATTTT

J gene: TRBJ1-2
V gene: TRBV7-2
D gene: NA
CDR3 protein: CASSNQGNYGYTF
CDR3 DNA: TGTGCCAGCAGCAATCAAGGGAACTATGGCTACACCTTC

J gene: TRBJ1-1
V gene: TRBV4-2
D gene: TRBD1
CDR3 protein: CASSKGQALTEAFF
CDR3 DNA: TGTGCCAGCAGCAAGGGACAGGCCCTCACTGAAGCTTTCTTT

J gene: TRBJ2-1
V gene: TRBV24-1
D gene: TRBD1
CDR3 protein: CATSDLRTGSEQFF
CDR3 DNA: TGTGCCACCAGTGACCTCCGGACAGGGAGTGAGCAGTTCTTC

J gene: TRBJ1-3
V gene: TRBV9
D gene: TRBD1
CDR3 protein: CASSVSGGMRNTIYF
CDR3 DNA: TGTGCCAGCAGCGTGTCAGGGGGCATGAGAAACACCATATATTTT

J gene: TRBJ1-3
V gene: TRBV5-6
D gene: TRBD1
CDR3 protein: CASSWPGTGAYSGNTIYF
CDR3 DNA: TGTGCCAGCAGCTGGCCCGGGACAGGAGCCTACTCTGGAAACACCATATATTTT

J gene: TRBJ1-2
V gene: TRBV29-1
D gene: NA
CDR3 protein: CSVYGQGFDGYTF
CDR3 DNA: TGCAGCGTTTACGGGCAGGGATTCGATGGCTACACCTTC

J gene: TRBJ2-2
V gene: TRBV10-3
D gene: TRBD2
CDR3 protein: CAISESSLWTSGVNTGELFF
CDR3 DNA: TGTGCCATCAGTGAGTCGAGTTTGTGGACTAGCGGGGTTAACACCGGGGAGCTGTTTTTT

J gene: TRBJ1-1
V gene: TRBV29-1
D gene: NA
CDR3 protein: CSVRRGNSNTEAFF
CDR3 DNA: TGCAGCGTCCGGAGGGGGAATTCGAACACTGAAGCTTTCTTT